The clone carrying this T cell receptor beta chain showed up just a few times. The sample is drawn from a study of blood T cell repertoires in COVID-19. Looking at the study overall: From the United States, Italy and Spain came samples of acute and convalescent COVID-19.

In the original processing: It was from reference gene primer amplification that nucleated cell counts were estimated. The table came from immunoSEQ multiplex PCR; TCRdb's copy has only in-frame clones and leaves some out. V and J calls and clone size are copied from that table; D and trimming were computed from the DNA. The sample has about 110,000 clones, over 55% seen once. Germline CDR1 reads SNHLY; CDR2 reads FYNNEI. This CDR3 has 14 residues. V lost 7 bases to trimming and J lost 5 bases, with 17 bases between them. The sequencing input was peripheral blood. This chain joins TRBV2 and TRBJ2-5; D possibly corresponds to TRBD2 (6 bases). This sequence was found in a human donor with acute or convalescent COVID-19. The donor label of this sample is uncertain. The CDR3 DNA reads as TGTGCCAGCACCCCAAGGAGGGTGTCGGAGACCCAGTACTTC. Amino acids: CASTPRRVSETQYF.